Each of the 28 T cell receptor beta chains below was sequenced from the same sample in a study of blood T cell repertoires in COVID-19. TCRdb's copy holds only in-frame clones and misses some; the assay was immunoSEQ multiplex PCR. The table includes about 24,000 clones, 89% detected once. The sample was peripheral blood. These receptors were obtained from a man aged 65 to 85 with acute or convalescent COVID-19.

This clone has only one observation. The rearrangement joins TRBV21-1 to TRBJ2-4; the table's D call TRBD2 went unverified against the DNA. TRBV21-1 is noted as a pseudogene. This CDR3 region has 17 residues. CDR3 in amino acids: CASSKRGLTLAKNIQYF. CDR3 sequence (DNA): TGTGCCAGCAGCAAAAGAGGACTCACCCTAGCCAAAAACATTCAGTACTTC.

J is TRBJ1-5 and V is TRBV20-1; unclear D gene. The germline CDR1 and CDR2 sequences are DFQATT and SNEGSKA (reference sequence). The CDR3 is 15 residues long. The V and J ends lost 3 bases and 0 bases respectively, with 12 bases between them. Here the CDR3 DNA reads TGCAGTGCTAGTCAGTCTGAAAATAGCAATCAGCCCCAGCATTTT. This translates into CSASQSENSNQPQHF.

The gene calls are TRBV2 and TRBJ2-2; 11 nucleotides align to TRBD2. The trim removed 6 bases at V and 2 bases at J, leaving 5 bases unmatched. Germline CDR1 reads SNHLY; CDR2 reads FYNNEI. The CDR3 has 16 residues. The CDR3, as DNA: TGTGCCAGCAGCGCGGGACTAGCGGTAAACACCGGGGAGCTGTTTTTT. It encodes CASSAGLAVNTGELFF.

This clone showed up just a few times. This chain links TRBV5-1 with TRBJ2-5; 10 positions agree with TRBD2. In germline, CDR1 is SGHRS, CDR2 YFSETQ. The trim removed 0 bases at V and 1 base at J, leaving 6 bases unmatched. The CDR3 contains 17 residues. CDR3 coding DNA: TGCGCCAGCAGCTTGGCCGATCTAGCGGGGGCCCAAGAGACCCAGTACTTC. Protein sequence: CASSLADLAGAQETQYF. The full variable domain, completed using reference TRBV5-1 and TRBJ2-5, is KAGVTQTPRYLIKTRGQQVTLSCSPISGHRSVSWYQQTPGQGLQFLFEYFSETQRNKGNFPGRFSGRQFSNSRSEMNVSTLELGDSALYLCASSLADLAGAQETQYFGPGTRLLVL.

The chain carries TRBV5-4 and TRBJ2-5; tentative D call: TRBD1 (5 bases). V was trimmed by 0 bases and J by 5 bases, leaving 11 bases between them. The CDR3 has 14 amino acids. Germline CDR1 is SGHNT and CDR2 is YYREEE (reference sequence). CDR3 in DNA: TGTGCCAGCAGCTTGGGACAGTTAAGGGAGACCCAGTACTTC. This sequence encodes CASSLGQLRETQYF.

The chain carries TRBV9 and TRBJ1-6, with D possibly TRBD1 on 5 matching bases. With 4 bases removed from V and 8 bases from J, the gap between germline ends came to 16 bases. CDR1 and CDR2 from the germline V gene are SGDLS and YYNGEE. The length of the CDR3 is 15 residues. In nucleotides, the CDR3 is TGTGCCAGCAGCTCCCGAATCACGGGGGATTCACCCCTCCACTTT. Protein: CASSSRITGDSPLHF.

The chain has TRBV6-5 and TRBJ1-2; 10 positions agree with TRBD1. Germline V CDR1 and CDR2: MNHEY, SVGAGI. V shed 0 bases, J shed 7 bases, and the junction held 5 bases outside the gene matches. This CDR3 contains 15 residues. CDR3 nucleotide sequence: TGTGCCAGCAGTTACTCCCCGGACAGGGGGTTTGGCTACACCTTC. It codes for CASSYSPDRGFGYTF.

The chain is built from TRBV27 and TRBJ2-7; 7 nucleotides line up with TRBD1. Trimming took 5 bases from V and 0 from J; bases not matched to a gene: 4. The CDR3 has 14 amino acids. Germline CDR1 and CDR2: MNHEY and SMNVEV (reference sequence). In DNA, the CDR3 is TGTGCCAGCAGTCCCAACAGGGGCTCCTACGAGCAGTACTTC. Protein product: CASSPNRGSYEQYF.

This sequence joins TRBV11-2 and TRBJ1-3; D perhaps matches TRBD1 (6 bases). Germline assignment: CDR1 SGHAT and CDR2 FQNNGV. The CDR3 contains 15 residues. Trimming shortened V by 4 bases and J by 0 bases, and 10 bases separated the two germline ends. The CDR3: CASSSDSLSGNTIYF. CDR3 nucleotide sequence: TGTGCCAGCAGCTCGGACAGCCTCTCTGGAAACACCATATATTTT.

J is TRBJ2-1 and V is TRBV7-2; 11 nucleotides match TRBD2. The CDR3 has 17 residues. The junction had 13 bases not matched to a gene; V was cut back by 5 bases and J by 7 bases. Germline loops: CDR1 SGHTA, CDR2 FQGNSA. CDR3 in amino acids: CASSPSLAGGRGNEQFF. In nucleotides, the CDR3 is TGTGCCAGCAGCCCCTCCCTAGCGGGGGGAAGAGGAAATGAGCAGTTCTTC.

V and J are TRBV6-1 and TRBJ2-2; D not certain. The CDR3 runs to 13 residues. Germline loops: CDR1 MNHNS, CDR2 SASEGT. V lost 2 bases to trimming and J lost 5 bases, with 6 bases between them. The CDR3 here is CASSELVTGELFF. Here the CDR3 DNA reads TGTGCCAGCAGTGAACTTGTTACCGGGGAGCTGTTTTTT.

The V call is TRBV30, the J call TRBJ1-2; 9 nucleotides match TRBD1. V lost 1 base to trimming and J lost 2 bases; unmatched junction nucleotides: 17. This CDR3 region has 19 residues. Germline V CDR1 and CDR2: GTSNPN, SVGIG (reference sequence). The CDR3 nucleotides are TGTGCCTGGAGTGGTCCCGGGACAGGGTATCCGGTGGCCAACTATGGCTACACCTTC. This translates into CAWSGPGTGYPVANYGYTF.

The chain has TRBV6-5 and TRBJ1-1; 8 bases agree with TRBD1. The CDR3 length is 14 residues. With V trimmed by 10 bases and J by 6 bases, 13 bases remained unmatched. Germline loops: CDR1 MNHEY, CDR2 SVGAGI. The CDR3 region is CATRGGQGFSEAFF. Here the CDR3 DNA reads TGTGCCACCCGAGGTGGACAGGGATTCTCTGAAGCTTTCTTT.

The chain combines TRBV6-1 with TRBJ2-5, with 12 bases lining up with TRBD2. The CDR3 is 18 residues long. The V and J ends lost 2 bases and 4 bases, in that order; junction bases with no gene match: 11. Per the germline V gene, CDR1 is MNHNS and CDR2 is SASEGT. The CDR3 loop reads CASSELASGGAVRETQYF. The CDR3 region has the DNA TGTGCCAGCAGTGAATTAGCTAGCGGGGGGGCGGTCAGAGAGACCCAGTACTTC.

The J gene is TRBJ1-5, the V gene TRBV7-2; a weak D match, TRBD1 (5 bases). CDR1 is SGHTA and CDR2 is FQGNSA in the germline V gene. The CDR3 contains 15 residues. The germline V and J ends were trimmed by 1 base and 4 bases, with 11 bases remaining between them. The CDR3 here is CASSLVPGKNQPQHF. In DNA, the CDR3 is TGTGCCAGCAGCTTAGTGCCAGGGAAAAATCAGCCCCAGCATTTT.

This chain links TRBV24-1 with TRBJ1-2; 7 bases agree with TRBD1. The J segment lost 0 bases and the V segment lost 5 bases, leaving 8 bases of the junction unmatched. CDR3 length: 16 residues. CDR1 and CDR2 (germline): KGHDR, SFDVKD. The CDR3 nucleotides are TGTGCCACCAGTGCCGGGACAGCGGCGACTAACTATGGCTACACCTTC. It translates to CATSAGTAATNYGYTF.

The chain uses TRBV19 and TRBJ2-2, with TRBD2 identical over 8 bases. The CDR3 is 15 residues long. Per the germline V gene, CDR1 is LNHDA and CDR2 is SQIVND (reference sequence). J was trimmed by 7 bases and V by 3 bases; bases with no gene match: 7. CDR3 nucleotides: TGTGCCAGTAGTATTAAGGCGGGGGGCCTCGGGGAGCTGTTTTTT. It encodes CASSIKAGGLGELFF.

The V call is TRBV28, the J call TRBJ1-1, with D uncertain. The germline CDR1 and CDR2 sequences are MDHEN and SYDVKM. Deletions cut 6 bases from V and 8 bases from J, with 16 bases between. This CDR3 contains 13 residues. CDR3 in amino acids: CASSQPVGPEAFF. In nucleotides, the CDR3 is TGTGCCAGCAGCCAACCGGTCGGTCCCGAAGCTTTCTTT. Together with reference TRBV28 and TRBJ1-1, the CDR3 gives the full variable domain: DVKVTQSSRYLVKRTGEKVFLECVQDMDHENMFWYRQDPGLGLRLIYFSYDVKMKEKGDIPEGYSVSREKKERFSLILESASTNQTSMYLCASSQPVGPEAFFGQGTRLTVV.

This chain joins TRBV19 and TRBJ1-5; 8 nucleotides match TRBD1. Germline V lookup: CDR1 LNHDA, CDR2 SQIVND (reference sequence). The CDR3 extends over 18 amino acids. V lost 0 bases to trimming and J lost 5 bases; unmatched junction nucleotides: 12. The CDR3 reads CASSIDRWTGRGHQPQHF. The CDR3 DNA follows: TGTGCCAGTAGTATAGATCGTTGGACAGGGAGGGGACATCAGCCCCAGCATTTT.

The chain carries TRBV3-1 (or the pseudogene TRBV3-2) and TRBJ1-1; D uncertain. V was trimmed by 3 bases and J by 3 bases, leaving 8 bases between them. CDR1 LGHDT and CDR2 YNNKEL come from the germline V gene (reference sequence). CDR3 length: 13 residues. The CDR3 nucleotides read TGTGCCAGCAGCCATAATCAGGACACTGAAGCTTTCTTT. Amino acids: CASSHNQDTEAFF.

The genes are TRBV29-1 and TRBJ2-3, with D perhaps TRBD1 (6 bases). The CDR3 has 12 residues. Germline V gene lookup returns CDR1 SQVTM and CDR2 ANQGSEA. The germline V and J ends were trimmed by 4 bases and 2 bases, with 7 bases remaining between them. Written as DNA, the CDR3 is TGCAGCGTTGGGACAGACACAGATACGCAGTATTTT. It is translated as CSVGTDTDTQYF.

Only one count was recorded for this clone. The CDR3 DNA sequence: TGTGCCAGCAGCTTGGTGGGTTGGGCAGGGGCGGGCGAGCAGTACTTC. Protein: CASSLVGWAGAGEQYF. The rearrangement uses TRBV5-5 and TRBJ2-7, with D perhaps matching TRBD1 (6 bases). Germline V gene lookup returns CDR1 SGHKS and CDR2 YYEKEE (reference sequence). This CDR3 has 16 residues. The V end lost 0 bases, the J end lost 6 bases, and 19 bases lay between the germline ends.

The J gene is TRBJ1-3, the V gene TRBV6-5; 7 nucleotides agree with TRBD1. This CDR3 has 15 residues. V shed 6 bases and J 4 bases; nucleotides not matched to a gene: 9. The germline V gene encodes CDR1 MNHEY and CDR2 SVGAGI. CDR3 residues: CASRLPDRVGNTIYF. The CDR3 region has the DNA TGTGCCAGCAGACTCCCTGACAGGGTCGGAAACACCATATATTTT.

The chain links TRBV5-4 to TRBJ1-6, with a weak D call TRBD1 (6 bases). The CDR3 spans 16 residues. V was trimmed by 5 bases and J by 7 bases, leaving 19 bases between them. Germline-derived CDR1 and CDR2 are SGHNT and YYREEE (reference sequence). CDR3: CASRLTWGGQNSPLHF. CDR3 sequence (DNA): TGTGCCAGCAGATTAACCTGGGGGGGCCAGAATTCACCCCTCCACTTT.

The chain combines TRBV28 with TRBJ1-5, with TRBD1 as a possible D gene (5 bases). Per germline, CDR1 MDHEN and CDR2 SYDVKM. Trimming stripped 9 bases from V and 6 bases from J, with 18 bases between. CDR3 length: 14 amino acids. CDR3: CASGAQGWSQPQHF. For the CDR3, the DNA is TGTGCCAGTGGGGCCCAGGGATGGTCTCAGCCCCAGCATTTT.

The V call is TRBV2, the J call TRBJ1-2; 7 nucleotides agree with TRBD1. After removal of 6 bases from V and 8 bases from J, the junction contained 12 bases not matched to a gene. The CDR3 has 14 residues. CDR1 and CDR2 from the germline V gene are SNHLY and FYNNEI. The chain's CDR3 is CASRGRQGRGGYTF. CDR3 DNA: TGTGCCAGCAGGGGGAGACAGGGTAGGGGAGGCTACACCTTC.

The genes are TRBV7-9 and TRBJ1-1; 8 bases line up with TRBD1. Germline CDR1 SEHNR, CDR2 FQNEAQ (reference sequence). Trimming took 3 bases from V and 0 from J; bases not matched to a gene: 3. This CDR3 comprises 15 residues. The CDR3 sequence is CASSLTGAVNTEAFF. CDR3 nucleotide sequence: TGTGCCAGCAGCTTGACAGGGGCGGTGAACACTGAAGCTTTCTTT.

The rearrangement links TRBV7-3 to TRBJ2-5; 10 bases align to TRBD2. CDR3 length: 16 residues. From germline, CDR1 is SGHTA and CDR2 FQGTGA. With 5 bases clipped from V and 5 bases from J, the junction kept 11 bases outside the gene matches. In nucleotides, the CDR3 is TGTGCCAGCAGCATGAGCGGGAGGGCCTCCGGGGAGACCCAGTACTTC. Translating it yields CASSMSGRASGETQYF.